The clone carrying this TCR beta chain was counted only a few times. This record belongs to a study of blood T cell repertoires in COVID-19. In the study overall: Acute and convalescent COVID-19 samples came from the United States, Italy and Spain.

Profiling relied on immunoSEQ multiplex PCR, and the TCRdb table lists in-frame clones only, not all of them. Found here are fewer than 100,000 clones, 70% to 90% of them singletons; the top ten hold 3.5% to 5.5%. The CDR3 runs to 15 residues. V gave up 6 bases and J gave up 3 bases, with 14 bases separating them. Germline V gene lookup returns CDR1 SEHNR and CDR2 FQNEAQ (reference sequence). Sequences were obtained from peripheral blood. The chain recombines TRBV7-9 with TRBJ1-4, with a possible D match to TRBD1 (6 bases). The sequence was obtained from a man between 65 and 85 years old with acute or convalescent COVID-19. CDR3 DNA: TGTGCCAGCAGTGAAGGGGGATTCTCTAATGAAAAACTGTTTTTT. This translates into CASSEGGFSNEKLFF.